Presented here are 27 T cell receptor beta chains from one specimen sequenced in a study of cytomegalovirus exposure and HLA in healthy donors. PCR involved 60 Vbeta and 13 Jbeta primers. TCRdb's table, derived via immunoSEQ multiplex PCR, lists solely in-frame clones and lacks some. Of 150,000 to 200,000 clones listed, under 80% are singletons. Sequenced sample: PBMCs. These receptors all come from a woman aged 25 to 45 in good health and CMV-seronegative.

The chain is built from TRBV5-5 and TRBJ1-5, with 9 bases that match TRBD1. V shed 4 bases, J shed 2 bases, and the junction held 10 bases outside the gene matches. CDR1 is SGHKS, CDR2 YYEKEE, per germline (reference sequence). The CDR3 is made up of 17 amino acids. DNA of the CDR3: TGTGCCAGCAGCGCGGGACAGGGAGGTATGGGCAATCAGCCCCAGCATTTT. It specifies CASSAGQGGMGNQPQHF.

This clone was recorded a few times. This chain uses TRBV19 with TRBJ1-6; no clear D. The CDR3 is made up of 15 amino acids. Germline V gene sequence: CDR1 LNHDA, CDR2 SQIVND (reference sequence). Trimming removed 5 bases from V and 12 bases from J, with 20 bases in between. The CDR3 loop is CASSRYAGSYGPLHF. Written as DNA, the CDR3 is TGTGCCAGTAGTCGATACGCCGGGAGTTATGGACCCCTCCACTTT.

The gene calls are TRBV2 and TRBJ2-5; D is undetermined. This CDR3 contains 15 residues. The ends were cut back, 6 bases at V and 2 bases at J, with 16 bases in the middle. Germline loops: CDR1 SNHLY, CDR2 FYNNEI. CDR3 residues: CASSGVSAVQETQYF. The CDR3 DNA reads as TGTGCCAGCAGCGGCGTTTCGGCGGTGCAAGAGACCCAGTACTTC.

V and J are TRBV5-5 and TRBJ2-7; possible D gene TRBD1, 6 bases. V gave up 4 bases and J gave up 4 bases, with 12 bases separating them. The germline V gene has CDR1 SGHKS and CDR2 YYEKEE (reference sequence). The length of the CDR3 is 13 residues. CDR3 coding DNA: TGTGCCAGCAGCCCGGACAGACCTTACGAGCAGTACTTC. Protein: CASSPDRPYEQYF.

This chain uses TRBV10-3 with TRBJ2-1; 7 bases align to TRBD2. This CDR3 is 15 amino acids long. Germline values: CDR1 ENHRY, CDR2 SYGVKD. The trim removed 0 bases at V and 9 bases at J, leaving 8 bases unmatched. CDR3 nucleotides: TGTGCCATCAGTGAGTCATACGGACTAGTCCCTGAGCAGTTCTTC. This encodes CAISESYGLVPEQFF.

V usage is TRBV6-4 and J usage is TRBJ1-1; D not certain. Germline loops: CDR1 MRHNA, CDR2 SNTAGT. V was cut by 5 bases and J by 0 bases, with 7 bases left in between. This CDR3 has 13 amino acids. CDR3 residues: CASSNGMNTEAFF. In DNA form, the CDR3 reads TGTGCCAGCAGTAACGGGATGAACACTGAAGCTTTCTTT.

The chain combines TRBV7-2 with TRBJ1-1, with TRBD1 identical over 7 bases. This CDR3 contains 13 residues. V lost 5 bases to trimming and J lost 3 bases; unmatched junction nucleotides: 3. Germline CDR1 SGHTA, CDR2 FQGNSA. DNA for the CDR3: TGTGCCAGCAGCGCGGGACAGTACACTGAAGCTTTCTTT. Residues: CASSAGQYTEAFF. The full variable domain, with the rest looked up from reference TRBV7-2 and TRBJ1-1, is GAGVSQSPSNKVTEKGKDVELRCDPISGHTALYWYRQSLGQGLEFLIYFQGNSAPDKSGLPSDRFSAERTGGSVSTLTIQRTQQEDSAVYLCASSAGQYTEAFFGQGTRLTVV.

The V gene is TRBV5-1, the J gene TRBJ2-7; D possibly corresponds to TRBD2 (6 bases). The CDR3 extends over 16 amino acids. Trimming took 2 bases from V and 3 from J, leaving 18 bases between them. Germline V CDR1 and CDR2: SGHRS, YFSETQ. The CDR3 loop reads CASSFNRDSKNYEQYF. The CDR3 nucleotides are TGCGCCAGCAGCTTTAACCGGGACTCCAAAAACTACGAGCAGTACTTC.

J is TRBJ2-5 and V is TRBV6-5, with 10 positions matching TRBD2. CDR3 size: 15 residues. The germline V gene encodes CDR1 MNHEY and CDR2 SVGAGI. Trimming took 5 bases from V and 6 from J; bases not matched to a gene: 9. CDR3 residues: CASSRSGGTRKTQYF. CDR3 DNA sequence: TGTGCCAGCAGTCGTAGCGGGGGGACTCGGAAGACCCAGTACTTC.

V gene TRBV19 combines with J gene TRBJ1-2; D remains unclear. Deletions cut 1 base from V and 7 bases from J, with 10 bases between. The CDR3 has 13 residues. Germline V gives CDR1 LNHDA, CDR2 SQIVND (reference sequence). CDR3 protein: CASSIADTVGYTF. In nucleotides, the CDR3 is TGTGCCAGTAGTATAGCCGACACAGTTGGCTACACCTTC.

This chain links TRBV6-5 with TRBJ2-7; a weak D match, TRBD2 (7 bases). Germline CDR1 MNHEY, CDR2 SVGAGI. The CDR3 has 15 amino acids. Trimming left V 5 bases short and J 4 bases short, with 18 bases between. The chain's CDR3 is CASSARVGGGYEQYF. The CDR3 region has the DNA TGTGCCAGCAGTGCCCGGGTAGGGGGGGGGTACGAGCAGTACTTC.

CDR3 residues: CASSLQGRGNQPQHF. The CDR3 DNA reads as TGTGCCAGCAGCCTGCAGGGTCGGGGCAATCAGCCCCAGCATTTT. The chain recombines TRBV2 with TRBJ1-5; TRBD1 might be the D (5 bases). Germline CDR1 and CDR2: SNHLY and FYNNEI. This CDR3 has 15 amino acids. V gave up 6 bases and J gave up 2 bases, with 14 bases separating them. Full variable domain (rest looked up from reference TRBV2 and TRBJ1-5): EPEVTQTPSHQVTQMGQEVILRCVPISNHLYFYWYRQILGQKVEFLVSFYNNEISEKSEIFDDQFSVERPDGSNFTLKIRSTKLEDSAMYFCASSLQGRGNQPQHFGDGTRLSIL.

The chain joins TRBV5-8 to TRBJ1-5; TRBD1 is a possible D gene (5 bases). The germline gives CDR1 SGHTS, CDR2 YDEGEE. This CDR3 is built from 16 residues. Trimming cost V 0 bases and J 7 bases, with 17 bases left between them. CDR3 bases: TGTGCCAGCAGCTTGGTTTTTTCAGGGAATGGACAGCCCCAGCATTTT. Translation gives CASSLVFSGNGQPQHF. The full variable domain, with the rest looked up from reference TRBV5-8 and TRBJ1-5, is EAGVTQSPTHLIKTRGQQATLRCSPISGHTSVYWYQQALGLGLQFLLWYDEGEERNRGNFPPRFSGRQFPNYSSELNVNALELEDSALYLCASSLVFSGNGQPQHFGDGTRLSIL.

The V gene is TRBV13, the J gene TRBJ2-4; 10 bases fit TRBD2. V dropped 3 bases and J dropped 6; count of bases not matched to a gene: 11. Germline V CDR1 and CDR2: PRHDT, FYEKMQ (reference sequence). The CDR3 extends over 17 amino acids. The CDR3 nucleotides read TGTGCCAGCAGCTTTGGGGGAGCGGGGGGGCGGCCAAACATTCAGTACTTC. Residues: CASSFGGAGGRPNIQYF.

The table lists this clone with a count of one. The chain carries TRBV6-6 and TRBJ2-3; the D gene is possibly TRBD2 (5 bases). Per the germline V gene, CDR1 is MNHNY and CDR2 is SVGAGI (reference sequence). The CDR3 is 14 residues long. V lost 6 bases, J lost 6 bases, and 16 bases lay in between. The CDR3 loop reads CASSHLGLADTQYF. CDR3 DNA: TGTGCCAGCAGCCACCTCGGCCTAGCCGATACGCAGTATTTT.

About this clone: Sequence at one end of the junction differs from germline and may be a read error. V and J are TRBV19 and TRBJ2-3; D perhaps matches TRBD2 (6 bases). Looked up from germline, CDR1 is LNHDA and CDR2 is SQIVND (reference sequence). CDR3 length: 20 residues. The CDR3 DNA reads TGTGCCAGCAGTATCAATAGGCTGGGGAGGTCCACCGGCGGTCGGGATACGCAGTATTTT. Its translation: CASSINRLGRSTGGRDTQYF.

The chain links TRBV21-1 to TRBJ1-2; the D call in the table, TRBD1, was not verified against the DNA. TRBV21-1 is assigned pseudogene status. The CDR3 covers 17 residues. The CDR3, as DNA: TGTGCCAGCAGCCAACTCCCCACGGACAGGGCCCCCTATGGCTACACCTTC. Translation: CASSQLPTDRAPYGYTF.

This chain joins TRBV6-5 and TRBJ2-3, with 7 bases that match TRBD2. The J segment lost 1 base and the V segment lost 5 bases, leaving 0 bases of the junction unmatched. The length of the CDR3 is 13 residues. The germline V gene has CDR1 MNHEY and CDR2 SVGAGI. The CDR3 DNA sequence: TGTGCCAGCAGTCGGGGGGGCACAGATACGCAGTATTTT. Translation: CASSRGGTDTQYF.

The J gene is TRBJ1-1, the V gene TRBV5-1; 9 nucleotides match TRBD1. Trimming removed 5 bases from V and 8 bases from J; junction bases left unmatched: 10. Germline assignment: CDR1 SGHRS and CDR2 YFSETQ. This CDR3 is built from 14 residues. CDR3: CASREQGALSEAFF. The CDR3 DNA reads TGCGCCAGCAGAGAACAGGGGGCGCTGAGCGAAGCTTTCTTT.

This clone is a singleton in its sample. The J gene is TRBJ2-3, the V gene TRBV4-1; 9 bases agree with TRBD2. Germline CDR1 reads MGHRA; CDR2 reads YSYEKL. V was pared by 0 bases and J by 2 bases, with 9 bases of the junction left unmatched. The CDR3 covers 18 residues. The CDR3 DNA follows: TGCGCCAGCAGCCAAGATCCCGCTAGCGGGACCGACACAGATACGCAGTATTTT. Protein sequence: CASSQDPASGTDTDTQYF.

V usage is TRBV6-4 and J usage is TRBJ1-5, with D perhaps matching TRBD1 (6 bases). The CDR3 has 19 amino acids. The V and J ends lost 0 bases and 2 bases respectively, with 20 bases between them. Germline assignment: CDR1 MRHNA and CDR2 SNTAGT. The CDR3 region is CASSDSIFRGREGNQPQHF. As DNA, the CDR3 is TGTGCCAGCAGTGACTCGATTTTCCGGGGGCGGGAGGGCAATCAGCCCCAGCATTTT.

V gene TRBV30 combines with J gene TRBJ1-2; D is uncertain. The CDR3 runs to 10 residues. V was shortened by 8 bases and J by 4 bases, with 8 bases between the two germline ends. The germline gives CDR1 GTSNPN, CDR2 SVGIG (reference sequence). The CDR3 DNA follows: TGTGCCGGAAGGAGCTATGGCTACACCTTC. Its protein product is CAGRSYGYTF. Full variable domain (rest looked up from reference TRBV30 and TRBJ1-2): SQTIHQWPATLVQPVGSPLSLECTVEGTSNPNLYWYRQAAGRGLQLLFYSVGIGQISSEVPQNLSASRPQDRQFILSSKKLLLSDSGFYLCAGRSYGYTFGSGTRLTVV.

J is TRBJ1-1 and V is TRBV5-6; 7 positions agree with TRBD1. V lost 3 bases to trimming and J lost 0 bases; unmatched junction nucleotides: 2. CDR1 SGHDT and CDR2 YYEEEE come from the germline V gene. There are 14 residues in the CDR3. The CDR3 nucleotides read TGTGCCAGCAGCTACAGGGGTCTGAACACTGAAGCTTTCTTT. Protein product: CASSYRGLNTEAFF.

The CDR3 sequence: CASSLGPAGPSYEQYF. CDR3 sequence (DNA): TGTGCCAGCAGCTTAGGACCCGCGGGGCCCTCCTACGAGCAGTACTTC. The chain recombines TRBV7-2 with TRBJ2-7, with D tentatively TRBD2 (6 bases). This CDR3 is 16 amino acids long. Germline V gene sequence: CDR1 SGHTA, CDR2 FQGNSA. Between the trimmed V and J ends, which lost 1 base and 0 bases, there was a span of 13 bases.

The J gene is TRBJ2-5, the V gene TRBV7-6; the D gene is possibly TRBD2 (5 bases). Germline V lookup: CDR1 SGHVS, CDR2 FNYEAQ. The CDR3 loop spans 15 amino acids. V was shortened by 1 base and J by 1 base, with 10 bases between the two germline ends. CDR3 protein: CASSLVGVGQETQYF. CDR3 DNA sequence: TGTGCCAGCAGCTTAGTCGGGGTGGGCCAAGAGACCCAGTACTTC.

The gene calls are TRBV4-2 and TRBJ1-1, with 8 bases fitting TRBD1. V lost 3 bases to trimming and J lost 3 bases; unmatched junction nucleotides: 3. The CDR3 spans 14 residues. Germline V CDR1 and CDR2: LGHNA, YNFKEQ. The CDR3 reads CASSQDRADTEAFF. Here the CDR3 DNA reads TGTGCCAGCAGCCAGGACAGGGCGGACACTGAAGCTTTCTTT.

V is TRBV9 and J is TRBJ1-3; no firm D call. CDR3 length: 15 residues. CDR1 is SGDLS and CDR2 is YYNGEE in the germline V gene. V was clipped by 4 bases and J by 7 bases, with 18 bases between them. Here the CDR3 reads CASSPADAFRNTIYF. In DNA, the CDR3 is TGTGCCAGCAGCCCAGCGGACGCATTTCGGAACACCATATATTTT.